A single sample gave rise to the 32 T cell receptor beta chains below, sequenced in a study of T-cell memory formation after mild COVID-19. TCRdb re-called the 5' RACE reads with MiXCR, one entry per CDR3 protein. Among about 350,000 distinct CDR3 sequences listed, around 15% were seen once. Sequencing was done on a sample of PBMCs or a T cell subset sorted from them (not recorded which). These receptors originate from a man aged 18 to 35 who had mild COVID-19 (a few samples of this study predate the infection). Cell type and time point are not known.

This clonotype has only a few counts. V usage is TRBV12-3 or TRBV12-4 and J usage is TRBJ1-5, with D unresolved. The length of the CDR3 is 13 residues. V gave up 4 bases and J gave up 6 bases, with 10 bases separating them. The CDR3 loop is CASSSSRGQPQHF. The CDR3 DNA sequence: TGTGCCAGCAGTTCCTCCCGGGGTCAGCCCCAGCATTTT.

This clonotype has only a few counts. The rearrangement joins TRBV10-2 to TRBJ2-4; TRBD2 matches at 8 bases. This CDR3 is 17 amino acids long. V dropped 4 bases and J dropped 0; count of bases not matched to a gene: 8. Germline V gene lookup returns CDR1 WSHSY and CDR2 SAAADI. CDR3 bases: TGCGCCAGCAGTGCCCGGCCCGGGGGGGAAGCCAAAAACATTCAGTACTTC. This gives the protein CASSARPGGEAKNIQYF.

This clonotype showed up just a few times. The V call is TRBV10-2, the J call TRBJ1-2; TRBD1 aligns across 7 bases. Unmatched junction bases numbered 11, after V lost 8 bases and J lost 2 bases. Germline V gene sequence: CDR1 WSHSY, CDR2 SAAADI. The CDR3 runs 15 residues. The CDR3, as DNA: TGCGCCAGCGGCAGGGGGGCATGGGGCAACTATGGCTACACCTTC. Translation gives CASGRGAWGNYGYTF.

The chain joins TRBV29-1 to TRBJ2-3; D is unclear. The CDR3 has 12 residues. CDR1 and CDR2 from the germline V gene are SQVTM and ANQGSEA. Deletions cut 5 bases from V and 1 base from J, with 7 bases between. The CDR3 loop is CSVLPGTDTQYF. The CDR3 DNA sequence: TGCAGCGTTTTGCCAGGCACAGATACGCAGTATTTT.

This clonotype occurred a few times. The V and J genes are TRBV7-9 and TRBJ2-7, with D possibly TRBD1 on 6 matching bases. The CDR3 spans 15 residues. Germline V gene data show CDR1 as SEHNR and CDR2 as FQNEAQ (reference sequence). V shed 5 bases and J shed 0 bases, with 14 bases lying between them. The CDR3 here is CASSHEQGGSYEQYF. In DNA form, the CDR3 reads TGTGCCAGCAGCCACGAACAGGGCGGCTCCTACGAGCAGTACTTC.

This clonotype came up many times. The CDR3 DNA sequence: TGTGCCATCTCTTTGGGGGCCAACTATGGCTACACCTTC. It encodes CAISLGANYGYTF. This sequence joins TRBV10-3 and TRBJ1-2; D perhaps matches TRBD1 (6 bases). Germline assignment: CDR1 ENHRY and CDR2 SYGVKD. The CDR3 is 13 amino acids. The V end was cut by 8 bases, the J end by 2 bases, with 12 bases between.

In this sample, this clonotype turned up a few times. V gene TRBV4-3 combines with J gene TRBJ1-4; D is unclear. The CDR3 is 16 residues long. V shed 0 bases and J shed 5 bases, with 13 bases lying between them. Looked up from germline, CDR1 is LGHNA and CDR2 is YSLEER. In DNA form, the CDR3 reads TGCGCCAGCAGCCAAGATCGTCGGGTTGGGAATGAAAAACTGTTTTTT. Residues: CASSQDRRVGNEKLFF.

This clonotype appeared a single time. V gene TRBV6-5 combines with J gene TRBJ1-1; no reliable D call. This CDR3 is built from 15 residues. V shed 0 bases and J shed 6 bases, with 14 bases lying between them. Germline V gene sequence: CDR1 MNHEY, CDR2 SVGAGI. The CDR3 sequence is CASSYSFTLGAEAFF. CDR3 nucleotides: TGTGCCAGCAGTTACTCTTTTACCCTAGGCGCTGAAGCTTTCTTT.

J is TRBJ1-2 and V is TRBV12-3 or TRBV12-4; D is possibly TRBD1 (6 bases). The CDR3 totals 13 residues. Trimming took 5 bases from V and 5 from J, leaving 12 bases between them. CDR3 coding DNA: TGTGCCAGCAGTCCAACAGGGACGTATGGCTACACCTTC. It yields the protein CASSPTGTYGYTF.

This clonotype was recorded at least ten times. The chain is built from TRBV4-1 and TRBJ2-1; tentatively, D is TRBD1 (6 bases). CDR1 MGHRA and CDR2 YSYEKL come from the germline V gene. This CDR3 has 15 residues. Trimming removed 0 bases at V and 7 bases at J, with 13 bases between. This chain's CDR3 is CASSQEPGHSNEQFF. CDR3 DNA: TGCGCCAGCAGCCAAGAACCGGGACACTCGAATGAGCAGTTCTTC.

This clonotype was counted ten times or more. The rearrangement links TRBV5-1 to TRBJ2-3; TRBD2 agrees at 9 bases. The J segment lost 4 bases and the V segment lost 0 bases, leaving 3 bases of the junction unmatched. Germline CDR1 reads SGHRS; CDR2 reads YFSETQ. The CDR3 sequence is 15 residues long. CDR3 protein: CASSLERGVADTQYF. The CDR3, as DNA: TGCGCCAGCAGCTTGGAGCGGGGGGTTGCAGATACGCAGTATTTT. The full variable domain, completed using reference TRBV5-1 and TRBJ2-3, is KAGVTQTPRYLIKTRGQQVTLSCSPISGHRSVSWYQQTPGQGLQFLFEYFSETQRNKGNFPGRFSGRQFSNSRSEMNVSTLELGDSALYLCASSLERGVADTQYFGPGTRLTVL.

This clonotype was seen many times. J is TRBJ2-3 and V is TRBV7-6, with 7 bases matching TRBD2. There are 17 residues in the CDR3. Germline CDR1 and CDR2: SGHVS and FNYEAQ. V lost 5 bases, J lost 2 bases, and 13 bases stayed unmatched. CDR3 protein: CASSQKRDYRFTDTQYF. The CDR3 DNA follows: TGTGCCAGCAGCCAGAAGCGGGACTACCGATTCACAGATACGCAGTATTTT.

The chain employs TRBV5-5 and TRBJ2-1, with D perhaps TRBD2 (6 bases). Germline assignment: CDR1 SGHKS and CDR2 YYEKEE (reference sequence). The V end was cut by 0 bases, the J end by 2 bases, with 21 bases between. The CDR3 has 19 residues. CDR3 in amino acids: CASSLGGLGRTTTYNEQFF. In DNA form, the CDR3 reads TGTGCCAGCAGCTTGGGGGGTCTCGGGCGGACTACGACCTACAATGAGCAGTTCTTC.

This clonotype was counted at least ten times. V and J are TRBV6-2 or TRBV6-3 and TRBJ2-1, with 9 bases identical to TRBD1. There are 14 residues in the CDR3. Germline V lookup: CDR1 MNHEY, CDR2 SVGEGT. After removal of 7 bases from V and 8 bases from J, the junction contained 9 bases not matched to a gene. The CDR3 region has the DNA TGTGCCAGCACCTGGGACAGGGTTAGGTATGAGCAGTTCTTC. As protein: CASTWDRVRYEQFF.

With respect to this clonotype: A read error may produce the germline difference seen at one junction end. This chain connects TRBV29-1 to TRBJ1-4, with D unresolved. Per germline, CDR1 SQVTM and CDR2 ANQGSEA. The CDR3 consists of 12 residues. In nucleotides, the CDR3 is TGCAGCGTGAGACCGCCCGGAGAAAAACTGATTTTT. Protein: CSVRPPGEKLIF.

The genes are TRBV9 and TRBJ2-3, with 7 bases aligning to TRBD1. The length of the CDR3 is 13 residues. Germline trimming cut 3 bases from V and 6 bases from J; bases unmatched to any gene: 4. The V gene's germline CDR1 is SGDLS and CDR2 YYNGEE. The CDR3 DNA reads as TGTGCCAGCAGCGGAAACAGGGGCGATACGCAGTATTTT. It translates to CASSGNRGDTQYF. The variable domain in full, completed from reference TRBV9 and TRBJ2-3, reads DSGVTQTPKHLITATGQRVTLRCSPRSGDLSVYWYQQSLDQGLQFLIQYYNGEERAKGNILERFSAQQFPDLHSELNLSSLELGDSALYFCASSGNRGDTQYFGPGTRLTVL.

This clonotype was detected only a few times. The rearrangement joins TRBV10-3 to TRBJ2-3; 8 bases match TRBD1. The CDR3 spans 15 residues. Per the germline V gene, CDR1 is ENHRY and CDR2 is SYGVKD. Germline trimming cut 4 bases from V and 1 base from J; bases unmatched to any gene: 4. The CDR3 bases are TGTGCCATCAGTGGCAGGGGGCTACGCACAGATACGCAGTATTTT. This gives the protein CAISGRGLRTDTQYF.

This rearrangement joins TRBV4-2 to TRBJ2-3; the D gene is possibly TRBD2 (6 bases). Trimming cost V 0 bases and J 0 bases, with 7 bases left between them. Looked up from germline, CDR1 is LGHNA and CDR2 is YNFKEQ. The CDR3 spans 15 residues. CDR3 sequence reads: CASSQERESTDTQYF. Written as DNA, the CDR3 is TGTGCCAGCAGCCAAGAACGGGAGAGCACAGATACGCAGTATTTT.

This chain connects TRBV5-6 to TRBJ1-2; weak D call: TRBD1 (6 bases). V dropped 7 bases and J dropped 5 bases, with 18 bases sitting between them. Germline V gene lookup returns CDR1 SGHDT and CDR2 YYEEEE. The CDR3 consists of 14 residues. This chain's CDR3 is CASFLQGREYGYTF. CDR3 DNA: TGTGCCAGCTTCCTGCAGGGGCGCGAGTATGGCTACACCTTC.

This sequence joins TRBV7-9 and TRBJ2-2; no clear D. Trimming took 6 bases from V and 6 from J, leaving 8 bases between them. The germline V gene encodes CDR1 SEHNR and CDR2 FQNEAQ (reference sequence). This CDR3 has 12 residues. CDR3 region: CASSKTPGELFF. The CDR3 DNA sequence: TGTGCCAGCAGTAAGACTCCCGGGGAGCTGTTTTTT.

The chain is built from TRBV11-2 and TRBJ2-1, with a tentative D call TRBD2 (6 bases). The CDR3 sequence is 13 residues long. CDR1 and CDR2 (germline): SGHAT, FQNNGV. Trimming pared 2 bases from V and 7 bases from J, leaving 9 bases between. CDR3 in amino acids: CASSLIAGNEQFF. Written as DNA, the CDR3 is TGTGCCAGCAGCTTAATCGCGGGAAATGAGCAGTTCTTC.

This clonotype was recorded a few times. The V gene is TRBV6-6, the J gene TRBJ1-1; 7 positions agree with TRBD1. V lost 4 bases, J lost 11 bases, and 10 bases stayed unmatched. CDR1 is MNHNY and CDR2 is SVGAGI in the germline V gene (reference sequence). The CDR3 loop spans 13 amino acids. For the CDR3, the DNA is TGTGCCAGCAGTTCACCCCATACAGGGGACGCTTTCTTT. Translating gives CASSSPHTGDAFF.

J is TRBJ2-7 and V is TRBV10-3, with D perhaps matching TRBD1 (5 bases). CDR1 ENHRY and CDR2 SYGVKD come from the germline V gene. V was pared by 3 bases and J by 1 base, with 10 bases between. The CDR3 spans 14 residues. This CDR3 is CAISDVAGSYEQYF. Here the CDR3 DNA reads TGTGCCATCAGTGATGTGGCAGGGTCCTACGAGCAGTACTTC.

V and J are TRBV27 and TRBJ2-1, with 7 bases identical to TRBD1. In germline, CDR1 is MNHEY, CDR2 SMNVEV (reference sequence). Trimming removed 6 bases from V and 5 bases from J; junction bases left unmatched: 13. This CDR3 contains 16 residues. The CDR3 protein is CASRQGRVLNHNEQFF. The DNA of the CDR3 is TGTGCCAGCAGACAGGGGCGGGTTCTGAATCACAATGAGCAGTTCTTC.

The V gene is TRBV19, the J gene TRBJ1-2; possibly TRBD1 for D (5 bases). Germline assignment: CDR1 LNHDA and CDR2 SQIVND (reference sequence). The length of the CDR3 is 14 residues. V lost 8 bases and J 0 bases, leaving 13 bases between the germline ends. The CDR3 coding sequence is TGTGCCAGTTGCCGGGACGGAGCTAACTATGGCTACACCTTC. This sequence encodes CASCRDGANYGYTF.

This chain joins TRBV29-1 and TRBJ1-4; D not certain. The V gene lost 7 bases and the J gene lost 8 bases, with 20 bases spanning the gap. Germline CDR1 SQVTM, CDR2 ANQGSEA. This CDR3 contains 14 residues. The CDR3 loop is CSAISPARGEKLFF. CDR3 DNA: TGCAGCGCCATCTCCCCGGCCCGAGGGGAAAAACTGTTTTTT.

CDR3 bases: TGTGCCAGCAGTCCCCCCGGGACAGGGACGACCGGGGAGCTGTTTTTT. It yields the protein CASSPPGTGTTGELFF. The chain employs TRBV6-6 and TRBJ2-2; 9 bases are a match to TRBD1. With V trimmed by 5 bases and J by 5 bases, 9 bases remained unmatched. This CDR3 has 16 residues. Per the germline V gene, CDR1 is MNHNY and CDR2 is SVGAGI (reference sequence).

This chain links TRBV11-2 with TRBJ2-5; D may be TRBD2 (6 bases). CDR1 and CDR2 (germline): SGHAT, FQNNGV. The CDR3 spans 14 residues. Trimming left V 5 bases short and J 4 bases short, with 14 bases between. The CDR3 DNA follows: TGTGCCAGCAGCCTGGGGGGACTTACAGAGACCCAGTACTTC. Amino acid sequence: CASSLGGLTETQYF.

The chain links TRBV7-3 to TRBJ2-7, with D possibly being TRBD1 or TRBD2 (5 bases each). CDR3 length: 14 amino acids. Trimming removed 0 bases from V and 5 bases from J, with 11 bases in between. Germline V gives CDR1 SGHTA, CDR2 FQGTGA. This CDR3 reads CASSLTGGAHEQYF. CDR3 nucleotides: TGTGCCAGCAGCTTAACTGGGGGAGCGCACGAGCAGTACTTC.

This clonotype was seen more than once but under ten times. The chain links TRBV20-1 to TRBJ2-7; no clear D gene. The V end was cut by 1 base, the J end by 4 bases, with 11 bases between. This CDR3 comprises 13 residues. CDR1 and CDR2 (germline): DFQATT, SNEGSKA (reference sequence). CDR3: CSARVGPQYEQYV. Here the CDR3 DNA reads TGCAGTGCTAGAGTTGGACCTCAGTACGAGCAGTACGTC.

The chain employs TRBV9 and TRBJ1-1; D gene unclear. The germline V and J ends were trimmed by 0 bases and 0 bases, with 6 bases remaining between them. The CDR3 contains 14 residues. Germline CDR1 and CDR2: SGDLS and YYNGEE. The CDR3 spells CASSVVRMNTEAFF. CDR3 DNA: TGTGCCAGCAGCGTAGTGAGGATGAACACTGAAGCTTTCTTT.

This clonotype appeared many times. The chain carries TRBV29-1 and TRBJ1-2; 7 bases map to TRBD1. The V segment lost 1 base and the J segment 10 bases; nucleotides outside the gene matches: 6. Germline-derived CDR1 and CDR2 are SQVTM and ANQGSEA. This CDR3 is built from 12 residues. The CDR3 here is CSVEGPGGAYTF. CDR3 DNA: TGCAGCGTTGAAGGGCCAGGGGGAGCCTACACCTTC.